One and the same sample provided the 8 T cell receptor beta chains below, sequenced in a study of CD8 T cells in ankylosing spondylitis. Using its own MiXCR run on the 5' RACE reads, TCRdb lists one record per CDR3 protein. The sample consists of about 440,000 distinct CDR3 sequences, under 20% of them appearing once. Study-wide results and caveats: There was a TCR beta motif, made of 7 to 9 highly homologous variants, that appeared characteristic of ankylosing spondylitis blood.

These receptors are not linked to any known antigen. The material sequenced was blood, either unsorted or a sorted T cell fraction (not recorded which). These receptors originate from a male donor with ankylosing spondylitis.

The genes are TRBV21-1 and TRBJ2-7; the table's TRBD2 call for D was not verified on the DNA. TRBV21-1 is a pseudogene locus. The CDR3 extends over 15 amino acids. The CDR3 is CASSKAPALGDEQYF. Written as DNA, the CDR3 is TGTGCCAGCAGCAAAGCGCCTGCGCTAGGGGACGAGCAGTACTTC.

The chain couples TRBV6-4 to TRBJ2-4; D uncertain. Germline loops: CDR1 MRHNA, CDR2 SNTAGT. The V end was cut by 2 bases, the J end by 6 bases, with 14 bases between. The CDR3 runs 15 residues. The CDR3: CASSDEAGEGNIQYF. DNA of the CDR3: TGTGCCAGCAGTGACGAAGCCGGCGAAGGAAACATTCAGTACTTC.

In its sample, this clonotype was seen many times. V gene TRBV12-3 or TRBV12-4 combines with J gene TRBJ1-2; weak D call: TRBD1 (5 bases). The CDR3 is made up of 15 amino acids. V was cut by 6 bases and J by 6 bases, with 20 bases left in between. The CDR3, as DNA: TGTGCCAGCAGCCCCCCCAGGGAGGAAATGGATGGCTACACCTTC. Protein product: CASSPPREEMDGYTF.

CDR3 region: CSARDPRRYGYTF. CDR3 DNA sequence: TGCAGTGCTAGAGACCCGAGGCGCTATGGCTACACCTTC. This sequence joins TRBV20-1 and TRBJ1-2, with unresolved D. This CDR3 is built from 13 residues. Trimming stripped 0 bases from V and 4 bases from J, with 9 bases between. Germline loops: CDR1 DFQATT, CDR2 SNEGSKA (reference sequence).

The chain is built from TRBV28 and TRBJ2-5, with 8 bases aligning to TRBD2. Trimming removed 6 bases from V and 8 bases from J; junction bases left unmatched: 8. CDR1 is MDHEN and CDR2 is SYDVKM in the germline V gene. The CDR3 runs 13 residues. CDR3 sequence (DNA): TGTGCCAGCAGGGAAGCGGGAGCAGAAACCCAGTACTTC. Translated: CASREAGAETQYF.

This rearrangement joins TRBV12-3 or TRBV12-4 to TRBJ2-2; 11 bases are shared with TRBD2. The CDR3 totals 16 residues. V shed 3 bases and J 5 bases; nucleotides not matched to a gene: 5. The CDR3 loop reads CASSFVAGGGTGELFF. The CDR3 DNA is TGTGCCAGCAGTTTCGTAGCGGGAGGGGGGACCGGGGAGCTGTTTTTT.

DNA of the CDR3: TGTGCCAGCAGTCCCACACAACCCCCTAATGAAAAACTGTTTTTT. It encodes CASSPTQPPNEKLFF. This chain connects TRBV12-3 or TRBV12-4 to TRBJ1-4; D uncertain. The CDR3 length is 15 residues. Trimming shortened V by 5 bases and J by 3 bases, and 13 bases separated the two germline ends.

V usage is TRBV3-1 and J usage is TRBJ1-2; D is unclear. CDR1 and CDR2 from the germline V gene are LGHDT and YNNKEL (reference sequence). Trimming took off 3 bases at V and 5 bases at J, with 16 bases between the two ends. The CDR3 loop spans 15 amino acids. CDR3 sequence (DNA): TGTGCCAGCAGCCAGGGCCGATATTCGGCTTATGGCTACACCTTC. Translated: CASSQGRYSAYGYTF.